This T cell receptor (beta chain) was sequenced in a study of blood T cell repertoires in COVID-19. Libraries were prepared by immunoSEQ multiplex PCR; TCRdb keeps only in-frame clonotypes and omits some of them. The table shows around 60,000 clones, with around 80% occurring only once. V lost 4 bases and J lost 1; bases outside the gene matches: 2. The germline CDR1 and CDR2 sequences are MGHDK and SYGVNS. This CDR3 region has 15 residues. The rearrangement uses TRBV25-1 and TRBJ2-1, with TRBD1 matching over 9 bases. What was sequenced was peripheral blood. The origin of this receptor is a man younger than 40 with COVID-19, enrolled during active disease. The CDR3 coding sequence is TGTGCCAGCAGTGTGACAGGGGGGTCCTACAATGAGCAGTTCTTC. Its protein product is CASSVTGGSYNEQFF.